Following are 21 T cell receptor beta chains from one sample sequenced in a study of molecular identifiers for immune sequencing clone quantification. TCRdb ran MiXCR on the PCR reads and lists one entry per CDR3 protein. The data show approximately 550,000 distinct CDR3 sequences, 25% seen once. The sequenced material came from naive CD8+ T cells from blood, with Jurkat cell RNA spiked in. The subset is: FACS-sorted CD8+CD4-CCR7+CD45RA+ naive T cells. The origin of the receptors is a human donor in good health. Some libraries in this study had Jurkat cell RNA spiked in.

This clonotype appeared a few times. The chain combines TRBV12-5 with TRBJ2-7; no clear D gene. The germline V and J ends were trimmed by 5 bases and 4 bases, with 12 bases remaining between them. This CDR3 is 13 amino acids long. The germline V gene has CDR1 LGHNT and CDR2 FRNRAP. CDR3: CASGIRTEYEQYF. The CDR3 nucleotides read TGTGCTAGTGGTATAAGAACGGAGTACGAGCAGTACTTC.

This clonotype was found once. At one of its ends the junction is not consistent with the germline gene, which may arise from a read error. The chain combines TRBV5-3 with TRBJ2-7; 7 bases map to TRBD2. TRBV5-3 is annotated as an ORF whose role is uncertain. The CDR3 has 15 amino acids. This CDR3 is CASSLGGSLSYGQYF. The CDR3 DNA is TGTGCCAGCAGCTTGGGAGGGAGCCTCTCCTACGGGCAGTACTTC.

This clonotype appeared many times. The V gene is TRBV4-1, the J gene TRBJ2-7; D may be TRBD1 (5 bases). The CDR3 is 14 amino acids. Deletions cut 0 bases from V and 2 bases from J, with 8 bases between. Germline CDR1 and CDR2: MGHRA and YSYEKL. CDR3 residues: CASSQDGRAYEQYF. CDR3 nucleotides: TGCGCCAGCAGCCAAGATGGCAGGGCCTACGAGCAGTACTTC.

In this sample, this clonotype turned up a few times. The chain combines TRBV6-2 or TRBV6-3 with TRBJ1-5, with no clear D. Per germline, CDR1 MNHEY and CDR2 SVGEGT. There are 16 residues in the CDR3. V was pared by 1 base and J by 3 bases, with 13 bases between. The CDR3 DNA follows: TGTGCCAGCAGTTACTACGGGTACAGACACAATCAGCCCCAGCATTTT. Translation gives CASSYYGYRHNQPQHF.

Only a few counts were recorded for this clonotype. The chain employs TRBV4-1 and TRBJ1-1; no reliable D call. Germline CDR1 is MGHRA and CDR2 is YSYEKL. Trimming removed 2 bases from V and 0 bases from J, with 10 bases in between. The CDR3 covers 15 residues. The CDR3 nucleotides read TGCGCCAGCAGCCAAAGTCCCGGAGTGAACACTGAAGCTTTCTTT. Residues: CASSQSPGVNTEAFF.

V is TRBV28 and J is TRBJ2-7; D may match TRBD1 or TRBD2 (5 bases each). With 8 bases removed from V and 2 bases from J, the gap between germline ends came to 13 bases. Germline CDR1 and CDR2: MDHEN and SYDVKM. This CDR3 has 13 amino acids. The CDR3 sequence: CASSGRMTYEQYF. CDR3 sequence (DNA): TGTGCCAGCTCGGGGCGGATGACCTACGAGCAGTACTTC.

The chain couples TRBV7-9 to TRBJ2-5, with 12 bases that match TRBD2. CDR1 SEHNR and CDR2 FQNEAQ come from the germline V gene (reference sequence). V lost 4 bases, J lost 5 bases, and 5 bases stayed unmatched. This CDR3 region has 15 residues. This chain's CDR3 is CASSYGLAGLETQYF. As DNA, the CDR3 is TGTGCCAGCAGCTATGGACTAGCGGGGTTGGAGACCCAGTACTTC.

V usage is TRBV9 and J usage is TRBJ2-7, with TRBD2 matching 9 bases. The CDR3 spans 15 residues. The V gene end was trimmed by 0 bases and the J gene end by 2 bases; junction bases not matched to a gene: 3. CDR1 and CDR2 (germline): SGDLS, YYNGEE. CDR3 DNA sequence: TGTGCCAGCAGCGTAGGGGCTAGCGGGACCTACGAGCAGTACTTC. Translated, it gives CASSVGASGTYEQYF.

This clonotype was detected many times. The CDR3: CASTTGGAGNTIYF. The CDR3 DNA reads as TGTGCCAGCACCACGGGAGGCGCTGGAAACACCATATATTTT. The genes are TRBV7-9 and TRBJ1-3; D is unresolved. Germline V gene sequence: CDR1 SEHNR, CDR2 FQNEAQ (reference sequence). The CDR3 consists of 14 residues. V was clipped by 7 bases and J by 2 bases, with 12 bases between them.

This clonotype was seen more than once but under ten times. This chain uses TRBV20-1 with TRBJ2-7; 7 nucleotides align to TRBD2. The CDR3 runs 13 residues. After removal of 4 bases from V and 2 bases from J, the junction contained 5 bases not matched to a gene. Per the germline V gene, CDR1 is DFQATT and CDR2 is SNEGSKA (reference sequence). In DNA, the CDR3 is TGCAGTGCTACCCCTGGACTAGCCTACGAGCAGTACTTC. Translation: CSATPGLAYEQYF.

The sample holds a few counts of this clonotype. This rearrangement joins TRBV4-2 to TRBJ1-5; D remains unclear. V gave up 4 bases and J gave up 0 bases, with 10 bases separating them. CDR3 length: 15 amino acids. Germline assignment: CDR1 LGHNA and CDR2 YNFKEQ. CDR3 bases: TGTGCCAGCAGCCCTGACACTAATAGCAATCAGCCCCAGCATTTT. It codes for CASSPDTNSNQPQHF.

In its sample, this clonotype was seen a few times. The chain has TRBV11-2 and TRBJ2-1; no firm D call. The CDR3 runs to 17 residues. V lost 5 bases to trimming and J lost 4 bases, with 21 bases between them. CDR1 is SGHAT, CDR2 FQNNGV, per germline. This chain's CDR3 is CASSTSGPGVSYNEQFF. The CDR3 DNA follows: TGTGCCAGCAGCACCTCCGGCCCTGGGGTATCTTACAATGAGCAGTTCTTC.

This clonotype was counted a few times. The V gene is TRBV20-1, the J gene TRBJ2-7, with 9 bases matching TRBD1. V trimming: 0 bases; J trimming: 3 bases; junction bases outside the gene matches: 6. The length of the CDR3 is 15 residues. Germline lookup yields CDR1 DFQATT and CDR2 SNEGSKA (reference sequence). Here the CDR3 reads CSARDVGQGSYEQYF. The CDR3 DNA sequence: TGCAGTGCTAGAGATGTGGGACAGGGAAGCTACGAGCAGTACTTC.

This clonotype was seen more than once but under ten times. This chain links TRBV30 with TRBJ2-7; D call uncertain. Between the trimmed V and J ends, which lost 2 bases and 3 bases, there was a span of 14 bases. This CDR3 comprises 14 residues. From germline, CDR1 is GTSNPN and CDR2 SVGIG (reference sequence). The CDR3 reads CAWSRVGLIYEQYF. DNA for the CDR3: TGTGCCTGGAGTAGAGTAGGGTTAATCTACGAGCAGTACTTC.

About this clonotype itself: An end of the junction does not agree with germline; a read error may underlie this. The J gene is TRBJ2-7, the V gene TRBV3-1; D gene unclear. The CDR3 covers 12 residues. Germline V CDR1 and CDR2: LGHDT, YNNKEL (reference sequence). The CDR3 DNA reads TGTGCCCGCCGCCCCGGGTCCTACGCGCCGTCCTTC. Encoded protein: CARRPGSYAPSF.

This clonotype was counted only a few times. The CDR3: CASNPGQEPSETQYF. CDR3 DNA sequence: TGTGCCAGTAACCCGGGACAGGAGCCTTCGGAGACCCAGTACTTC. The chain links TRBV3-1 to TRBJ2-5; 8 positions match TRBD1. The CDR3 sequence is 15 residues long. Trimming removed 9 bases from V and 5 bases from J; junction bases left unmatched: 14. The germline V gene has CDR1 LGHDT and CDR2 YNNKEL (reference sequence).

The chain has TRBV4-1 and TRBJ2-3; 9 bases are shared with TRBD1. The length of the CDR3 is 16 residues. Trimming at V came to 3 bases and at J to 9 bases, leaving 13 bases not matched to a gene. Germline CDR1 reads MGHRA; CDR2 reads YSYEKL. CDR3 nucleotides: TGCGCCAGCAGCCAGGCCGGGACAGGGTTAGCAGCCACGCAGTATTTT. It yields the protein CASSQAGTGLAATQYF.

This clonotype was observed a handful of times. This chain joins TRBV6-2 or TRBV6-3 and TRBJ2-5; D is perhaps TRBD1 (5 bases). Germline V gives CDR1 MNHEY, CDR2 SVGEGT. V lost 2 bases to trimming and J lost 6 bases, with 16 bases between them. The CDR3 contains 15 residues. CDR3 in amino acids: CASSYGPEGQKTQYF. The CDR3 nucleotides are TGTGCCAGCAGTTACGGCCCGGAAGGACAAAAGACCCAGTACTTC.

This clonotype came up many times. V and J are TRBV29-1 and TRBJ2-7; no reliable D call. In germline, CDR1 is SQVTM, CDR2 ANQGSEA. The CDR3 length is 15 residues. Trimming took 4 bases from V and 0 from J, leaving 16 bases between them. The CDR3 nucleotides are TGCAGCGTTGCCTGGTTAGACACTAACTCCTACGAGCAGTACTTC. Amino acid sequence: CSVAWLDTNSYEQYF.

This chain connects TRBV6-1 to TRBJ2-7; tentatively, D is TRBD1 (6 bases). The CDR3 spans 13 residues. V was trimmed by 7 bases and J by 1 base, leaving 11 bases between them. The germline V gene encodes CDR1 MNHNS and CDR2 SASEGT. CDR3 amino acids: CASIGQSSYEQYF. In nucleotides, the CDR3 is TGTGCCAGCATCGGACAGTCTTCCTACGAGCAGTACTTC.

This chain links TRBV3-1 with TRBJ2-7; D remains unclear. The germline V gene encodes CDR1 LGHDT and CDR2 YNNKEL (reference sequence). The ends were cut back, 0 bases at V and 7 bases at J, with 10 bases in the middle. This CDR3 is 13 amino acids long. CDR3 nucleotide sequence: TGTGCCAGCAGCCAAGAGGCCCAGACGGAGCAGTACTTC. It specifies CASSQEAQTEQYF.